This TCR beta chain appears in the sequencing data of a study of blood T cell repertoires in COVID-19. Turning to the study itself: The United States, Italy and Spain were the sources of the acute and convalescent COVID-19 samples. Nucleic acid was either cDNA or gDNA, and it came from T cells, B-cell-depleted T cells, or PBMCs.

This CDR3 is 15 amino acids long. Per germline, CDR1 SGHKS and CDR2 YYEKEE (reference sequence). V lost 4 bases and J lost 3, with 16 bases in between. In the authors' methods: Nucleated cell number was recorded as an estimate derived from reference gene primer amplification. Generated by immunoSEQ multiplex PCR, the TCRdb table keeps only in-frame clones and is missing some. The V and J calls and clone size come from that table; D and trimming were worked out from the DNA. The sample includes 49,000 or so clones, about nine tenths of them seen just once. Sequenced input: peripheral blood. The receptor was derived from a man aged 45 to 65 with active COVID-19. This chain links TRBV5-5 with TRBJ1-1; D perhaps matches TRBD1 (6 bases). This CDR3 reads CASSPQGEEDTEAFF. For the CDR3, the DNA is TGTGCCAGCAGCCCACAGGGAGAGGAGGACACTGAAGCTTTCTTT. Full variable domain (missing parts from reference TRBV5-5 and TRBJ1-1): DAGVTQSPTHLIKTRGQQVTLRCSPISGHKSVSWYQQVLGQGPQFIFQYYEKEERGRGNFPDRFSARQFPNYSSELNVNALLLGDSALYLCASSPQGEEDTEAFFGQGTRLTVV.